A single sample is the source of the 9 T cell receptor beta chains below, sequenced in a study of blood T cell repertoires in COVID-19. The table came from immunoSEQ multiplex PCR; TCRdb's copy has only in-frame clones and leaves some out. The sample lists a few hundred thousand clones; around 88% were seen once. The sequenced material came from peripheral blood. Receptors originate from a woman in her twenties or thirties who had recovered from COVID-19.

This rearrangement joins TRBV4-2 to TRBJ2-1; 8 nucleotides line up with TRBD1. The CDR3 is 17 residues long. Germline assignment: CDR1 LGHNA and CDR2 YNFKEQ. With 3 bases clipped from V and 3 bases from J, the junction kept 10 bases outside the gene matches. The CDR3 protein is CASSHLYRGDVYNEQFF. The DNA of the CDR3 is TGTGCCAGCAGCCACCTCTACAGGGGGGACGTCTACAATGAGCAGTTCTTC.

The V and J genes are TRBV11-2 and TRBJ2-3; D gene ambiguous. This CDR3 contains 14 residues. Germline V gene data show CDR1 as SGHAT and CDR2 as FQNNGV. The germline V and J ends were trimmed by 1 base and 4 bases, with 9 bases remaining between them. CDR3 bases: TGTGCCAGCAGCTTAGGGGCCGGCCCAGATACGCAGTATTTT. Amino acid sequence: CASSLGAGPDTQYF.

This chain joins TRBV6-6 and TRBJ2-5; the D gene is possibly TRBD1 (5 bases). This CDR3 is 12 amino acids long. The V gene lost 6 bases and the J gene lost 5 bases, with 10 bases spanning the gap. From germline, CDR1 is MNHNY and CDR2 SVGAGI (reference sequence). The CDR3 sequence is CASSPGRETQYF. CDR3 bases: TGTGCCAGCAGCCCAGGGCGCGAGACCCAGTACTTC.

The V call is TRBV30, the J call TRBJ2-5, with TRBD2 identical over 8 bases. With V trimmed by 4 bases and J by 1 base, 2 bases remained unmatched. Germline loops: CDR1 GTSNPN, CDR2 SVGIG (reference sequence). The CDR3 extends over 13 amino acids. The CDR3 DNA is TGTGCCTGGATCGGACTAGCCCAAGAGACCCAGTACTTC. Translated, it gives CAWIGLAQETQYF.

The gene calls are TRBV5-1 and TRBJ1-1; D remains unclear. The germline V gene encodes CDR1 SGHRS and CDR2 YFSETQ. The CDR3 contains 13 residues. Between the trimmed V and J ends, which lost 3 bases and 4 bases, there was a span of 10 bases. CDR3 DNA sequence: TGCGCCAGCAGCTCACTAGACGGCACTGAAGCTTTCTTT. This codes for CASSSLDGTEAFF.

The chain employs TRBV25-1 and TRBJ2-7; perhaps TRBD1 as D (6 bases). The CDR3 is made up of 16 amino acids. Germline V gives CDR1 MGHDK, CDR2 SYGVNS. Deletions cut 1 base from V and 2 bases from J, with 15 bases between. The CDR3 protein is CASSELPGHGAYEQYF. CDR3 in DNA: TGTGCCAGCAGTGAATTACCGGGACACGGAGCCTACGAGCAGTACTTC.

In its sample, this clone was seen once. This sequence joins TRBV18 and TRBJ2-1, with 7 bases lining up with TRBD1. Per germline, CDR1 KGHSH and CDR2 LQKENI. J gave up 0 bases and V 7 bases, and 6 bases lay outside the gene matches. The CDR3 consists of 15 residues. CDR3 in DNA: TGTGCCAGCTACGCCGGACAGGCCTCCTACAATGAGCAGTTCTTC. Encoded protein: CASYAGQASYNEQFF.

The chain has TRBV3-1 (or the pseudogene TRBV3-2) and TRBJ2-6, with TRBD1 as a possible D gene (6 bases). The CDR3 sequence is 18 residues long. Trimming stripped 4 bases from V and 0 bases from J, with 16 bases between. Germline V CDR1 and CDR2: LGHDT, YNNKEL (reference sequence). DNA for the CDR3: TGTGCCAGCAGCCCCATGGACAGTCTTACCTCTGGGGCCAACGTCCTGACTTTC. As protein: CASSPMDSLTSGANVLTF.

The chain carries TRBV6-1 and TRBJ2-2, with 10 bases identical to TRBD2. This CDR3 has 17 amino acids. The J segment lost 0 bases and the V segment lost 8 bases, leaving 9 bases of the junction unmatched. CDR1 is MNHNS and CDR2 is SASEGT in the germline V gene. The CDR3 DNA reads as TGTGCCAGCCGTGCTAGCGGGGGAAGTCCGAACACCGGGGAGCTGTTTTTT. Encoded protein: CASRASGGSPNTGELFF.